The present entry profiles one T cell receptor beta chain with its context. These data come from a study of cytomegalovirus exposure and HLA in healthy donors. Researchers ran the PCR with 60 Vbeta and 13 Jbeta primers. TCRdb's table, derived via immunoSEQ multiplex PCR, lists solely in-frame clones and lacks some. The repertoire holds 80,000 or so clones, with over 70% as singletons. Looked up from germline, CDR1 is GTSNPN and CDR2 is SVGIG (reference sequence). Germline trimming cut 5 bases from V and 2 bases from J; bases unmatched to any gene: 7. The length of the CDR3 is 15 residues. This chain joins TRBV30 and TRBJ2-1; TRBD2 agrees at 9 bases. The origin of this receptor is a man in his thirties or forties in good health and CMV-seropositive. Input material: PBMCs. The CDR3 DNA reads as TGTGCCTGGTTGCCTAGCGGGAACCCCTACAATGAGCAGTTCTTC. Its translation: CAWLPSGNPYNEQFF.